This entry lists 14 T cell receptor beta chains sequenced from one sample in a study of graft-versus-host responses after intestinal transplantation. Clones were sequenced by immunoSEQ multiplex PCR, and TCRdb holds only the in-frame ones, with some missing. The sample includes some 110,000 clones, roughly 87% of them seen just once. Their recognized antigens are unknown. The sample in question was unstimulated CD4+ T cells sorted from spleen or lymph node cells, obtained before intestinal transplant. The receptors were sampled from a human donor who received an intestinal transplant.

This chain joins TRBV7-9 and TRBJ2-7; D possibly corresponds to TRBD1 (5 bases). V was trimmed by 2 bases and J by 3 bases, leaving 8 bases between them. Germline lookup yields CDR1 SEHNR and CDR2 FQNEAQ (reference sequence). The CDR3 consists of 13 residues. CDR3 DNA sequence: TGTGCCAGCAGCTTACCGGACAACTACGAGCAGTACTTC. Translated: CASSLPDNYEQYF.

This CDR3 reads CASSPQGPFNTEAFF. CDR3 sequence (DNA): TGTGCCAGCAGCCCACAGGGGCCTTTTAACACTGAAGCTTTCTTT. The rearrangement links TRBV7-3 to TRBJ1-1; TRBD1 matches at 7 bases. The CDR3 is 15 residues long. J was trimmed by 2 bases and V by 5 bases; bases with no gene match: 8. In germline, CDR1 is SGHTA, CDR2 FQGTGA.

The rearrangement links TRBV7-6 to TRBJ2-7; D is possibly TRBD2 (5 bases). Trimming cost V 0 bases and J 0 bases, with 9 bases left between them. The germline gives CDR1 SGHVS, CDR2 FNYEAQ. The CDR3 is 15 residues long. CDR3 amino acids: CASSLAEGSSYEQYF. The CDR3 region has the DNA TGTGCCAGCAGCTTAGCAGAAGGGAGCTCCTACGAGCAGTACTTC. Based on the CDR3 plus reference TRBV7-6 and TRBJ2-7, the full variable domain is GAGVSQSPRYKVTKRGQDVALRCDPISGHVSLYWYRQALGQGPEFLTYFNYEAQQDKSGLPNDRFSAERPEGSISTLTIQRTEQRDSAMYRCASSLAEGSSYEQYFGPGTRLTVT.

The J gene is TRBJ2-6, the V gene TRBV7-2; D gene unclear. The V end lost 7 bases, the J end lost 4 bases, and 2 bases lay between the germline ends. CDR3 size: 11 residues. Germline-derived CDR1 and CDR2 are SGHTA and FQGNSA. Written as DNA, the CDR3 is TGTGCCAGCACCGGGGCCAACGTCCTGACTTTC. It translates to CASTGANVLTF.

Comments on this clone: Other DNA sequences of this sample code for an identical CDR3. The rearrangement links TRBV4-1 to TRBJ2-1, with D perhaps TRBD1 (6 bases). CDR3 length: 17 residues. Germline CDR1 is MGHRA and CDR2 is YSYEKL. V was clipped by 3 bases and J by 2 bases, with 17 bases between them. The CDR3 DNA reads TGCGCCAGCAGCCAGGTTAGGGGGAAGAATCCCTACAATGAGCAGTTCTTC. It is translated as CASSQVRGKNPYNEQFF.

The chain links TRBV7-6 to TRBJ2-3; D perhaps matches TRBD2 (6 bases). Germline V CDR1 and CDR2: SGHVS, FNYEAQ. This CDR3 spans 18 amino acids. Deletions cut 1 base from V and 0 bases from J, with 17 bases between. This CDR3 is CASSLGAGPLGSTDTQYF. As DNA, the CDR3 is TGTGCCAGCAGCTTAGGGGCGGGGCCCCTAGGGAGCACAGATACGCAGTATTTT.

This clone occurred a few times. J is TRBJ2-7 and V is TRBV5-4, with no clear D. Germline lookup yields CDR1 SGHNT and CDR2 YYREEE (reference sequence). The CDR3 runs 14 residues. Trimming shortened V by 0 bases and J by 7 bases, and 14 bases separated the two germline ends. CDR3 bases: TGTGCCAGCAGCTTGGACCAGGAACTTCGTGAGCAGTACTTC. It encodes CASSLDQELREQYF. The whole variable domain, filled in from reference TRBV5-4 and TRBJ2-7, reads ETGVTQSPTHLIKTRGQQVTLRCSSQSGHNTVSWYQQALGQGPQFIFQYYREEENGRGNFPPRFSGLQFPNYSSELNVNALELDDSALYLCASSLDQELREQYFGPGTRLTVT.

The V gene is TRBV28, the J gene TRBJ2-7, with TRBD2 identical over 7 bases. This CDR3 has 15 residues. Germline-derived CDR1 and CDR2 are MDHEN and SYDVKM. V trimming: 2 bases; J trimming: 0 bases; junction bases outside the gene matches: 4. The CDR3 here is CASSLPAGNSYEQYF. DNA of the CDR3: TGTGCCAGCAGTTTACCAGCGGGGAACTCCTACGAGCAGTACTTC.

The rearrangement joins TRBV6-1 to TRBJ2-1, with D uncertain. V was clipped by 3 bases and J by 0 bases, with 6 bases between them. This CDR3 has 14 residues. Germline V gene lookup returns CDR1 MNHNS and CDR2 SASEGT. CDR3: CASSEWYSYNEQFF. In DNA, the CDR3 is TGTGCCAGCAGTGAGTGGTACTCCTACAATGAGCAGTTCTTC.

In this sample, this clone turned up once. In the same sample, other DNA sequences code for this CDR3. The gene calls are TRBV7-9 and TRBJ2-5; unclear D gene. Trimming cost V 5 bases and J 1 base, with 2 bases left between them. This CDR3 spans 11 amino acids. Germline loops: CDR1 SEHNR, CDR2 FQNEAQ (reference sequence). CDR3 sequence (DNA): TGTGCCAGCAGCCTCCAAGAGACCCAGTACTTC. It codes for CASSLQETQYF. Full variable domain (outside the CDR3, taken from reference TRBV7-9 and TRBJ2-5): DTGVSQNPRHKITKRGQNVTFRCDPISEHNRLYWYRQTLGQGPEFLTYFQNEAQLEKSRLLSDRFSAERPKGSFSTLEIQRTEQGDSAMYLCASSLQETQYFGPGTRLLVL.

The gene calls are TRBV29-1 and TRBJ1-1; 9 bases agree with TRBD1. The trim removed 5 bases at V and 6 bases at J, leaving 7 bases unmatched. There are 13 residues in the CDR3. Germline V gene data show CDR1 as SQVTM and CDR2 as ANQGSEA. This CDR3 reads CSVLDRGRSEAFF. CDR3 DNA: TGCAGCGTTTTAGACAGGGGGAGGTCTGAAGCTTTCTTT. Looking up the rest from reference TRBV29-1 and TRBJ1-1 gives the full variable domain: SAVISQKPSRDICQRGTSLTIQCQVDSQVTMMFWYRQQPGQSLTLIATANQGSEATYESGFVIDKFPISRPNLTFSTLTVSNMSPEDSSIYLCSVLDRGRSEAFFGQGTRLTVV.

The CDR3 region has the DNA TGTGCCAGCAGTTCCCCGGGACAGGGTAACTATGGCTACACCTTC. This translates into CASSSPGQGNYGYTF. The chain has TRBV6-5 and TRBJ1-2; 9 bases are shared with TRBD1. After removal of 4 bases from V and 1 base from J, the junction contained 4 bases not matched to a gene. CDR3 size: 15 residues. The germline V gene encodes CDR1 MNHEY and CDR2 SVGAGI.

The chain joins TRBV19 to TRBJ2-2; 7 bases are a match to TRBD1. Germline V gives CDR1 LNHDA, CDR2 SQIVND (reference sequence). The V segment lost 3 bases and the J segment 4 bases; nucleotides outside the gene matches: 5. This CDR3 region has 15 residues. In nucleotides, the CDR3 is TGTGCCAGTAGTATGAGGGGGCGAGGCACCGGGGAGCTGTTTTTT. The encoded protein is CASSMRGRGTGELFF.

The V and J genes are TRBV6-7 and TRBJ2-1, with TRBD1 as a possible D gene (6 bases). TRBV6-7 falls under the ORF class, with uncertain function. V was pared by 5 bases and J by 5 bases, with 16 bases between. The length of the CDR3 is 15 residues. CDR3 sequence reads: CASSNLGTTDNEQFF. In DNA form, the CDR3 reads TGTGCCAGCAGTAACTTAGGGACAACAGACAATGAGCAGTTCTTC.